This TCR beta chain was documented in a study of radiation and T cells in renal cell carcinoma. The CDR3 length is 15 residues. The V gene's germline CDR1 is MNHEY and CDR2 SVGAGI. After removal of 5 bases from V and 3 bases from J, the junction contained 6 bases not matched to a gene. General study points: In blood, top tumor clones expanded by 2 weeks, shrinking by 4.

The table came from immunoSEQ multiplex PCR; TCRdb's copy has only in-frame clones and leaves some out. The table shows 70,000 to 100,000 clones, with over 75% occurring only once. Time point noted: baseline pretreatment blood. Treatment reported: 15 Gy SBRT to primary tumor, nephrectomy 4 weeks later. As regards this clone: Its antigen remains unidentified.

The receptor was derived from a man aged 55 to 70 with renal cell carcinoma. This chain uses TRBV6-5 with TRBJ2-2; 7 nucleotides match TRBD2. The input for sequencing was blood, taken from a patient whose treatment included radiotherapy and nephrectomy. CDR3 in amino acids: CASSLGLADTGELFF. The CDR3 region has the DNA TGTGCCAGCAGTCTGGGGCTAGCGGACACCGGGGAGCTGTTTTTT.